This section outlines one T cell receptor (beta chain) sequence together with its context. The method was immunoSEQ multiplex PCR; TCRdb's version includes in-frame clones alone and lacks a portion of them. The table shows about 100,000 clones, with 85% to 95% occurring only once. V dropped 3 bases and J dropped 5; count of bases not matched to a gene: 6. Per the germline V gene, CDR1 is MDHEN and CDR2 is SYDVKM. CDR3 length equals 15 residues. The data originate from a study of technical replicates of blood from a few donors. The TCR was taken from a human donor in good health. Sequences were obtained from T cells isolated from PBMCs. The J gene is TRBJ2-2, the V gene TRBV28, with TRBD2 matching over 7 bases. CDR3 protein: CASSLGLAVTGELFF. In DNA, the CDR3 is TGTGCCAGCAGTTTGGGCCTAGCGGTAACCGGGGAGCTGTTTTTT.